This T cell receptor (beta chain) was recorded in a study of cytomegalovirus exposure and HLA in healthy donors. The PCR employed 60 Vbeta primers together with 13 Jbeta primers. Assay: immunoSEQ multiplex PCR; the TCRdb copy retains only in-frame clones and omits some. The sample lists roughly 120,000 clones; 8% to 10% were seen once. Looked up from germline, CDR1 is MNHNS and CDR2 is SASEGT. CDR3 length equals 13 residues. The junction had 6 bases not matched to a gene; V was cut back by 7 bases and J by 4 bases. The TCR sequence derives from a man aged 30 to 45 in good health and CMV-seronegative. The sample consisted of PBMCs. The chain combines TRBV6-1 with TRBJ2-5; 7 bases are a match to TRBD1. The DNA of the CDR3 is TGTGCCAGCACCCCGACAGGGCGAGAGACCCAGTACTTC. Translated: CASTPTGRETQYF.